The rows below give T cell receptor beta chains drawn from one sample of a study of T cells in localized non-small cell lung cancer. Assay: immunoSEQ multiplex PCR; the TCRdb copy retains only in-frame clones and omits some. In the table there are under 95,000 clones, more than 75% of which are singletons. Sequenced here: peripheral blood, sampled before any cancer treatment. All receptors derive from a female donor at least 60 years old with stage I lung adenocarcinoma. Each CDR3 is given without its conserved first and last residue.

v_call	j_call	cdr3_length	cdr3_aa
TRBV11-2	TRBJ1-5	13	ASSPQGDSNQPQH
TRBV19	TRBJ1-5	13	ASNDRGLKNQPQH
TRBV14	TRBJ2-1	14	ASTRTGGFSYNEQF
TRBV4-1	TRBJ1-3	14	ASSQGGGHSGNTIY
TRBV28	TRBJ1-5	13	ASRSQGFGNQPQH
TRBV7-8	TRBJ2-1	15	ASSFIIAGGPLDEQF
TRBV18	TRBJ2-1	11	ASSPSIYNEQF
TRBV9	TRBJ1-1	17	ASSVRGQGAASMNTEAF
TRBV19	TRBJ1-5	14	ASSPGLDRTRQPQH
TRBV7-2	TRBJ1-2	12	ASSPGQVAGGYT
TRBV28	TRBJ2-3	13	ASSFETSGIDTQY
TRBV14	TRBJ2-1	12	ASSRSLVYNEQF
TRBV5-6	TRBJ2-5	13	ASSPTGTGGETQY
TRBV19	TRBJ1-1	13	ASKSAGGLDTEAF
TRBV4-2	TRBJ1-4	13	ASSQERHNNEKLF
TRBV12-5	TRBJ1-1	12	ASGPTQGNTEAF
TRBV15	TRBJ2-3	11	ATSARVTDTQY
TRBV27	TRBJ2-7	14	ASSSRTAYFSYEQY
TRBV5-3	TRBJ2-4	13	ARSLPPDGQNIQY
TRBV4-2	TRBJ1-1	14	ASSPGTGGRNTEAF
TRBV7-2	TRBJ1-2	14	ASSFQRTGGFYGYT
TRBV30	TRBJ1-5	11	AWSEDRYQPQH
TRBV27	TRBJ2-7	10	ASSPYGYEQY
TRBV2	TRBJ1-2	11	ASSFGRNYGYT
TRBV5-4	TRBJ2-7	13	ASSLAGWDNSQQY